The T cell receptor beta chain under discussion was sequenced for a study of regulatory T cells in long-lasting Graves disease. Findings and limits, study-wide: Those with persistent Graves' had less TCR diversity than newly diagnosed patients. Persistent disease preferred TRBV28, TRBJ1-2 and TRBJ2-5.

Regarding time point: newly diagnosed GD, antithyroid drugs for less than 3 months. PBMC RNA was the source of the TCR library. Germline CDR1 is SGHRS and CDR2 is YFSETQ. V lost 2 bases and J lost 4; bases outside the gene matches: 9. The CDR3 consists of 18 residues. This clonotype came up many times. The target antigen is unknown. With iRepertoire HTBI primers and Arm-PCR of CDR3 regions, TCR beta libraries were built. TCRdb re-called the multiplex PCR reads through MiXCR, storing one row per CDR3 protein. Of hundreds of thousands of distinct CDR3 sequences in the sample, approximately 15% were seen once. The same data also contributed to another study, on T cells in Graves' hyperthyroidism and ophthalmopathy. That source adds: When ophthalmopathy did not progress within 18 months, Graves' hyperthyroidism was considered stable.

The sample in question was peripheral blood mononuclear cells (PBMCs), obtained at new diagnosis, from a patient treated with antithyroid drugs. This TCR was sampled from a man under 40 with Graves disease. V and J are TRBV5-1 and TRBJ2-1, with 13 bases lining up with TRBD2. The CDR3 bases are TGCGCCAGCAGCTTACCCGGACTAGCGGGAGAGGCTTACAATGAGCAGTTCTTC. Translating it yields CASSLPGLAGEAYNEQFF.